These 9 T cell receptor beta chains were sequenced from one sample in a study of metastatic and nonmetastatic thyroid tumors. No treatment of any kind had been given to any patient before thyroid surgery. TCRdb re-called the PCR reads with MiXCR. The sample carries some 25,000 clones, roughly 18% recorded once. Sequencing was performed on blood. Source of these receptors: a male donor with papillary thyroid cancer or a benign thyroid nodule (not recorded which). Some clones in this sample may be carry-over from other donors' samples.

This clone showed up many times. The chain has TRBV5-1 and TRBJ2-1, with 8 bases matching TRBD1. Trimming took 7 bases from V and 2 from J; bases not matched to a gene: 5. Germline lookup yields CDR1 SGHRS and CDR2 YFSETQ. The CDR3 extends over 14 amino acids. This CDR3 is CASRTGITYNEQFF. CDR3 nucleotides: TGCGCCAGCCGGACAGGGATTACCTACAATGAGCAGTTCTTC.

This chain uses TRBV20-1 with TRBJ2-6; D possibly matches TRBD1 or TRBD2 (5 bases each). V lost 0 bases and J 9 bases, leaving 27 bases between the germline ends. The CDR3 loop spans 19 amino acids. Germline CDR1 reads DFQATT; CDR2 reads SNEGSKA (reference sequence). The CDR3 sequence is CSARDLVVGRVSVVNVLTF. DNA for the CDR3: TGCAGTGCTAGAGATTTGGTCGTGGGACGGGTCTCTGTGGTCAACGTCCTGACTTTC.

This clone showed up many times. The chain carries TRBV20-1 and TRBJ1-6; perhaps TRBD1 as D (6 bases). Germline V gene sequence: CDR1 DFQATT, CDR2 SNEGSKA (reference sequence). This CDR3 spans 16 amino acids. Trimming removed 6 bases from V and 7 bases from J, with 22 bases in between. In DNA form, the CDR3 reads TGCAGTGCCCCCAAGGGGGGGCGCCCAGGGAATTCACCCCTCCACTTT. Protein: CSAPKGGRPGNSPLHF.

This clone was counted at least ten times. This chain uses TRBV20-1 with TRBJ2-7; D is unclear. The CDR3 length is 14 residues. Germline values: CDR1 DFQATT, CDR2 SNEGSKA (reference sequence). Deletions cut 4 bases from V and 3 bases from J, with 16 bases between. CDR3 amino acids: CSANPYGDYYEQYF. Written as DNA, the CDR3 is TGCAGTGCTAACCCTTATGGGGATTACTACGAGCAGTACTTC.

This clone occurred many times. The chain has TRBV5-1 and TRBJ2-2, with 7 positions matching TRBD1. The V gene's germline CDR1 is SGHRS and CDR2 YFSETQ. This CDR3 comprises 15 residues. Unmatched junction bases numbered 8, after V lost 4 bases and J lost 5 bases. The CDR3 loop reads CASSRDSLRTGELFF. The DNA for the CDR3 is TGCGCCAGCAGCCGGGACAGCCTGAGAACCGGGGAGCTGTTTTTT. The whole variable domain, filled in from reference TRBV5-1 and TRBJ2-2, reads KAGVTQTPRYLIKTRGQQVTLSCSPISGHRSVSWYQQTPGQGLQFLFEYFSETQRNKGNFPGRFSGRQFSNSRSEMNVSTLELGDSALYLCASSRDSLRTGELFFGEGSRLTVL.

This clone showed up many times. The V and J genes are TRBV19 and TRBJ1-5; no definite D call. The CDR3 contains 14 residues. V lost 7 bases, J lost 0 bases, and 10 bases lay in between. Germline CDR1 and CDR2: LNHDA and SQIVND (reference sequence). CDR3 DNA: TGTGCCAGTACTCTCGGGTATAGCAATCAGCCCCAGCATTTT. Protein: CASTLGYSNQPQHF.

This clone has at least ten counts. The chain employs TRBV11-3 and TRBJ2-1; D gene ambiguous. Germline V CDR1 and CDR2: SGHNT, YENEEA. V was pared by 1 base and J by 3 bases, with 10 bases between. This CDR3 comprises 15 residues. This chain's CDR3 is CASSLGGTGYNEQFF. CDR3 nucleotide sequence: TGTGCCAGCAGCTTAGGAGGCACTGGCTACAATGAGCAGTTCTTC.

This clone rates as medium-sized. The chain couples TRBV11-2 to TRBJ2-7; D is perhaps TRBD2 (5 bases). Trimming took off 3 bases at V and 2 bases at J, with 11 bases between the two ends. CDR3 length: 14 amino acids. Germline CDR1 is SGHAT and CDR2 is FQNNGV. The DNA of the CDR3 is TGTGCCAGCAGCTTTGGGGAGATCCCCTACGAGCAGTACTTC. Translation gives CASSFGEIPYEQYF. Filled out from reference TRBV11-2 and TRBJ2-7, the complete variable domain reads EAGVAQSPRYKIIEKRQSVAFWCNPISGHATLYWYQQILGQGPKLLIQFQNNGVVDDSQLPKDRFSAERLKGVDSTLKIQPAKLEDSAVYLCASSFGEIPYEQYFGPGTRLTVT.

This clone appeared many times. This could be a read error, since a much larger clone is one nucleotide away. The same CDR3 arises from other DNA sequences in this sample as well. The chain uses TRBV12-5 and TRBJ2-7; the match to TRBD1 covers 7 bases. J gave up 2 bases and V 6 bases, and 4 bases lay outside the gene matches. Per germline, CDR1 LGHNT and CDR2 FRNRAP. This CDR3 is built from 13 residues. Here the CDR3 DNA reads TGTGCTAGTGGGAGGACAGGAGCCTACGAGCAGTACTTC. This gives the protein CASGRTGAYEQYF.